The 13 T cell receptor beta chains below come from one sample, sequenced in a study of control samples from healthy donors and cancer patients. Sequencing used immunoSEQ multiplex PCR; TCRdb keeps in-frame clones, though not all of them. The sample has 80,000 or so clones, 90% to 95% seen once. The material sequenced was blood. The receptors here all came from a woman aged 35 to 49 in good health.

This sequence joins TRBV2 and TRBJ1-4; no clear D. The CDR3 consists of 15 residues. Deletions cut 3 bases from V and 7 bases from J, with 15 bases between. Germline V gene data show CDR1 as SNHLY and CDR2 as FYNNEI. The CDR3 nucleotides are TGTGCCAGCAGTGATTTAGTCAGCCGGGGTGAAAAACTGTTTTTT. It specifies CASSDLVSRGEKLFF.

The genes are TRBV7-9 and TRBJ2-1; 7 bases match TRBD1. CDR3 length equals 15 residues. Germline V gives CDR1 SEHNR, CDR2 FQNEAQ (reference sequence). J lost 1 base, V lost 5 bases, and 5 bases had no gene match. In nucleotides, the CDR3 is TGTGCCAGCAGCCCCCAGGGGGTTTCCTACAATGAGCAGTTCTTC. Translation gives CASSPQGVSYNEQFF.

The rearrangement joins TRBV4-2 to TRBJ2-5; 8 nucleotides align to TRBD1. The length of the CDR3 is 15 residues. Unmatched junction bases numbered 4, after V lost 0 bases and J lost 4 bases. Germline CDR1 is LGHNA and CDR2 is YNFKEQ. CDR3 nucleotide sequence: TGTGCCAGCAGCCAAGAAGCAGGGGGCGGAGAGACCCAGTACTTC. Translated, it gives CASSQEAGGGETQYF.

This chain uses TRBV10-3 with TRBJ1-1, with TRBD1 as a possible D gene (5 bases). Germline V gives CDR1 ENHRY, CDR2 SYGVKD. This CDR3 spans 13 amino acids. Deletions cut 11 bases from V and 3 bases from J, with 16 bases between. CDR3 sequence: CAVLRGRDTEAFF. Written as DNA, the CDR3 is TGTGCCGTACTTCGGGGCAGGGACACTGAAGCTTTCTTT.

The rearrangement joins TRBV12-3 or TRBV12-4 to TRBJ2-7; D is undetermined. V was trimmed by 6 bases and J by 1 base, leaving 4 bases between them. The CDR3 runs 11 residues. CDR3 DNA sequence: TGTGCCAGCAGCCCATCCTACGAGCAGTACTTC. Protein sequence: CASSPSYEQYF.

The chain joins TRBV30 to TRBJ2-7; 10 bases match TRBD1. V gave up 5 bases and J gave up 5 bases; unmatched junction bases: 12. The CDR3 consists of 15 residues. In germline, CDR1 is GTSNPN, CDR2 SVGIG (reference sequence). CDR3 loop: CAWHYLPGQGNEQYF. CDR3 sequence (DNA): TGTGCCTGGCATTACTTACCGGGACAGGGGAACGAGCAGTACTTC.

The rearrangement uses TRBV7-9 and TRBJ1-4, with 9 bases matching TRBD1. CDR1 is SEHNR and CDR2 is FQNEAQ in the germline V gene (reference sequence). J gave up 8 bases and V 4 bases, and 11 bases lay outside the gene matches. The CDR3 covers 16 residues. CDR3 sequence (DNA): TGTGCCAGCAGCTCCGACCGGGACAGGGTTGCGGAAAAACTGTTTTTT. Translated: CASSSDRDRVAEKLFF.

This clone was observed a single time. This rearrangement joins TRBV10-3 to TRBJ2-5; D tentatively fits TRBD1 or TRBD2 (6 bases each). The germline CDR1 and CDR2 sequences are ENHRY and SYGVKD. V gave up 10 bases and J gave up 2 bases, with 11 bases separating them. CDR3 size: 12 residues. The CDR3, as DNA: TGTGCCACTCTAGGGGGGCAAGAGACCCAGTACTTC. This codes for CATLGGQETQYF.

The V gene is TRBV2, the J gene TRBJ1-2, with 8 bases that match TRBD1. This CDR3 is built from 12 residues. After removal of 7 bases from V and 8 bases from J, the junction contained 6 bases not matched to a gene. From germline, CDR1 is SNHLY and CDR2 FYNNEI. The CDR3 protein is CASNQDRAGYTF. The CDR3 region has the DNA TGTGCCAGCAACCAGGACAGGGCGGGCTACACCTTC.

The J gene is TRBJ1-1, the V gene TRBV3-1 (or the pseudogene TRBV3-2); D call uncertain. The CDR3 spans 14 residues. CDR1 and CDR2 from the germline V gene are LGHDT and YNNKEL (reference sequence). Deletions cut 4 bases from V and 1 base from J, with 10 bases between. The CDR3 DNA reads as TGTGCCAGCAGCCCCCGGGTCTCGAACACTGAAGCTTTCTTT. Residues: CASSPRVSNTEAFF.

The chain couples TRBV29-1 to TRBJ2-4, with 8 positions matching TRBD2. The CDR3 runs 13 residues. The V and J ends lost 4 bases and 7 bases, in that order; junction bases with no gene match: 6. Looked up from germline, CDR1 is SQVTM and CDR2 is ANQGSEA. CDR3 in amino acids: CSVGLAGQNIQYF. As DNA, the CDR3 is TGCAGCGTTGGGTTAGCGGGGCAGAACATTCAGTACTTC.

V usage is TRBV11-2 and J usage is TRBJ1-1, with D uncertain. Deletions cut 0 bases from V and 0 bases from J, with 2 bases between. The CDR3 totals 13 residues. The germline gives CDR1 SGHAT, CDR2 FQNNGV. The CDR3 DNA reads TGTGCCAGCAGCTTAGATTTGAACACTGAAGCTTTCTTT. This gives the protein CASSLDLNTEAFF.

This clone was observed a handful of times. J is TRBJ2-1 and V is TRBV24-1; the match to TRBD1 covers 7 bases. The V and J ends lost 4 bases and 1 base, in that order; junction bases with no gene match: 3. Germline loops: CDR1 KGHDR, CDR2 SFDVKD. This CDR3 is 15 amino acids long. DNA of the CDR3: TGTGCCACCAGTGACAGGGACAGTTCCTACAATGAGCAGTTCTTC. This encodes CATSDRDSSYNEQFF.